This section outlines one T cell receptor (beta chain) sequence together with its context. What it recognizes is unknown. The method was immunoSEQ multiplex PCR; TCRdb's version includes in-frame clones alone and lacks a portion of them. This sample carries 90,000 to 120,000 clones, around 93% of them seen once, and the ten largest clones take 1.2%. The source of the sample is a study of OX40 agonist ivuxolimab in advanced cancers. Overall study context: Prior checkpoint blockade (anti-PD-1, anti-PD-L1 or anti-CTLA-4) was permitted; approximately 44% had it. Findings of the study overall: CD4+ and CD8+ blood T cells expanded clonally by week 6 at 0.1 to 3.0 mg/kg.

The CDR3 length is 14 residues. The V and J ends lost 1 base and 4 bases respectively, with 8 bases between them. Per germline, CDR1 SGHTA and CDR2 FQGNSA. This clonotype was sampled from an adult with an advanced solid tumor such as melanoma, head and neck, liver or kidney cancer. V usage is TRBV7-2 and J usage is TRBJ1-5; TRBD1 might be the D (5 bases). The sample consisted of CD4+ or CD8+ T cells sorted from blood, taken in a trial of the OX40 agonist ivuxolimab. CDR3 DNA sequence: TGTGCCAGCAGCTTAGAGGGGAGTAATCAGCCCCAGCATTTT. Translation gives CASSLEGSNQPQHF. Together with reference TRBV7-2 and TRBJ1-5, the CDR3 gives the full variable domain: GAGVSQSPSNKVTEKGKDVELRCDPISGHTALYWYRQSLGQGLEFLIYFQGNSAPDKSGLPSDRFSAERTGGSVSTLTIQRTQQEDSAVYLCASSLEGSNQPQHFGDGTRLSIL.